The 22 T cell receptor beta chains in this list originate from one sample, sequenced in a study of OX40 agonist ivuxolimab in advanced cancers. The protocol was immunoSEQ multiplex PCR, while the TCRdb copy is restricted to in-frame clones and leaves out a portion. Of 65,000 to 100,000 clones in the sample, about 91% were seen once. The sequences come from CD4+ or CD8+ T cells sorted from blood, collected in a trial of the OX40 agonist ivuxolimab. The receptors stem from an adult with an advanced solid tumor such as melanoma, head and neck, liver or kidney cancer.

This rearrangement joins TRBV11-3 to TRBJ2-2; tentatively, D is TRBD2 (6 bases). The CDR3 is 13 residues long. Trimming cost V 5 bases and J 7 bases, with 11 bases left between them. Per germline, CDR1 SGHNT and CDR2 YENEEA. CDR3 nucleotides: TGTGCCAGCAGCCCGGGAGTCGGCGGGGAGCTGTTTTTT. Translation gives CASSPGVGGELFF.

The rearrangement joins TRBV19 to TRBJ2-1, with a weak D call TRBD2 (6 bases). The CDR3 runs to 15 residues. Deletions cut 7 bases from V and 4 bases from J, with 17 bases between. Per the germline V gene, CDR1 is LNHDA and CDR2 is SQIVND (reference sequence). The CDR3 coding sequence is TGTGCCAGTACGGTTAACGGGAGACGTTACAATGAGCAGTTCTTC. Translation gives CASTVNGRRYNEQFF.

The rearrangement links TRBV18 to TRBJ2-5; TRBD2 might be the D (5 bases). CDR1 and CDR2 from the germline V gene are KGHSH and LQKENI. V was trimmed by 3 bases and J by 5 bases, leaving 13 bases between them. The CDR3 consists of 14 residues. CDR3 region: CASSPPGRVETQYF. Written as DNA, the CDR3 is TGTGCCAGCTCACCTCCGGGAAGGGTGGAGACCCAGTACTTC.

The CDR3 here is CASSVAGSATEAFF. Written as DNA, the CDR3 is TGTGCCAGCAGCGTAGCTGGGTCCGCCACTGAAGCTTTCTTT. The J gene is TRBJ1-1, the V gene TRBV9; D not certain. CDR3 length: 14 residues. The germline V and J ends were trimmed by 0 bases and 4 bases, with 10 bases remaining between them. Germline V lookup: CDR1 SGDLS, CDR2 YYNGEE.

V is TRBV19 and J is TRBJ2-1, with TRBD2 as a possible D gene (6 bases). CDR1 LNHDA and CDR2 SQIVND come from the germline V gene (reference sequence). Trimming cost V 6 bases and J 9 bases, with 12 bases left between them. The CDR3 length is 12 residues. The CDR3 region is CASRSPGAEQFF. The CDR3 DNA follows: TGTGCCAGTAGAAGTCCGGGAGCTGAGCAGTTCTTC.

This chain uses TRBV11-2 with TRBJ2-3; D might be TRBD2 (6 bases). The germline V gene has CDR1 SGHAT and CDR2 FQNNGV. This CDR3 is built from 14 residues. Trimming took off 5 bases at V and 4 bases at J, with 13 bases between the two ends. The CDR3 reads CASSPGSTADTQYF. The CDR3 DNA is TGTGCCAGCAGCCCCGGGAGTACGGCAGATACGCAGTATTTT.

CDR3 residues: CASSLSSGSGTDTQYF. DNA of the CDR3: TGTGCCAGCAGCTTAAGTAGCGGGAGTGGGACAGATACGCAGTATTTT. The V gene is TRBV11-2, the J gene TRBJ2-3; 9 nucleotides line up with TRBD2. The germline V gene has CDR1 SGHAT and CDR2 FQNNGV. V lost 2 bases to trimming and J lost 3 bases; unmatched junction nucleotides: 6. The CDR3 has 16 residues.

The V call is TRBV28, the J call TRBJ2-7, with D possibly matching TRBD2 (5 bases). Trimming pared 8 bases from V and 2 bases from J, leaving 13 bases between. The germline V gene has CDR1 MDHEN and CDR2 SYDVKM. The CDR3 is 13 residues long. This CDR3 is CASAGFTTYEQYF. The CDR3 DNA reads TGTGCCAGCGCGGGCTTTACAACCTACGAGCAGTACTTC. The full variable domain, rest sourced from reference TRBV28 and TRBJ2-7, is DVKVTQSSRYLVKRTGEKVFLECVQDMDHENMFWYRQDPGLGLRLIYFSYDVKMKEKGDIPEGYSVSREKKERFSLILESASTNQTSMYLCASAGFTTYEQYFGPGTRLTVT.

The CDR3 nucleotides read TGTGCCAGCAGTTCCTGGGGGACTAGCGTCGATGAGCAGTTCTTC. It specifies CASSSWGTSVDEQFF. The V and J genes are TRBV28 and TRBJ2-1; 10 bases line up with TRBD2. Germline V gives CDR1 MDHEN, CDR2 SYDVKM. V was pared by 4 bases and J by 8 bases, with 8 bases of the junction left unmatched. The length of the CDR3 is 15 residues.

The chain couples TRBV5-6 to TRBJ1-2, with D maybe TRBD1 (5 bases). Germline CDR1 SGHDT, CDR2 YYEEEE. Trimming removed 0 bases from V and 4 bases from J, with 22 bases in between. This CDR3 comprises 18 residues. The CDR3 DNA follows: TGTGCCAGCAGCTTGGCGGAAACTAGGAGGGGCCGGGGCTATGGCTACACCTTC. Translating gives CASSLAETRRGRGYGYTF.

CDR3 region: CASSQAGQYQETQYF. CDR3 DNA: TGCGCCAGCAGCCAGGCGGGACAGTATCAAGAGACCCAGTACTTC. The gene calls are TRBV4-1 and TRBJ2-5, with a possible D match to TRBD1 (7 bases). The CDR3 loop spans 15 amino acids. Trimming took 3 bases from V and 2 from J, leaving 13 bases between them. CDR1 is MGHRA and CDR2 is YSYEKL in the germline V gene.

V gene TRBV6-4 combines with J gene TRBJ2-3; 8 nucleotides line up with TRBD1. The CDR3 contains 15 residues. Unmatched junction bases numbered 4, after V lost 0 bases and J lost 5 bases. Germline-derived CDR1 and CDR2 are MRHNA and SNTAGT. CDR3 nucleotide sequence: TGTGCCAGCAGTGACTCGCAGGGGGCGAGAGATACGCAGTATTTT. Protein product: CASSDSQGARDTQYF.

This chain joins TRBV27 and TRBJ1-1, with D possibly matching TRBD1 (6 bases). Germline-derived CDR1 and CDR2 are MNHEY and SMNVEV (reference sequence). The V end was cut by 4 bases, the J end by 6 bases, with 18 bases between. The CDR3 has 15 amino acids. The CDR3 loop reads CASSSARGRMAEAFF. The CDR3 DNA reads TGTGCCAGCAGTTCCGCAAGGGGGAGGATGGCTGAAGCTTTCTTT.

The V gene is TRBV18, the J gene TRBJ1-5; D is ambiguous. The germline V gene has CDR1 KGHSH and CDR2 LQKENI. Trimming took 3 bases from V and 4 from J, leaving 4 bases between them. The CDR3 is 12 residues long. This chain's CDR3 is CASSPPNQPQHF. In nucleotides, the CDR3 is TGTGCCAGCTCACCCCCAAATCAGCCCCAGCATTTT.

The rearrangement links TRBV10-3 to TRBJ2-5, with TRBD2 identical over 10 bases. V dropped 8 bases and J dropped 0; count of bases not matched to a gene: 3. The CDR3 sequence is 14 residues long. Germline V CDR1 and CDR2: ENHRY, SYGVKD. CDR3 region: CAIQAGGDQETQYF. In DNA form, the CDR3 reads TGTGCCATCCAAGCGGGAGGGGACCAAGAGACCCAGTACTTC.

The chain recombines TRBV5-4 with TRBJ2-3; no reliable D call. The CDR3 contains 16 residues. Trimming took off 4 bases at V and 2 bases at J, with 17 bases between the two ends. Per germline, CDR1 SGHNT and CDR2 YYREEE (reference sequence). CDR3 protein: CASSRQDLPPTDTQYF. CDR3 nucleotides: TGTGCCAGCAGCCGGCAGGATCTGCCCCCCACAGATACGCAGTATTTT.

The chain links TRBV18 to TRBJ2-1, with TRBD2 identical over 13 bases. This CDR3 contains 16 residues. Germline assignment: CDR1 KGHSH and CDR2 LQKENI. V was clipped by 1 base and J by 5 bases; unmatched bases: 2. The CDR3 DNA is TGTGCCAGCTCACCACAACTAGCGGGAGGGAACAATGAGCAGTTCTTC. Encoded protein: CASSPQLAGGNNEQFF. Looking up the rest from reference TRBV18 and TRBJ2-1 gives the full variable domain: NAGVMQNPRHLVRRRGQEARLRCSPMKGHSHVYWYRQLPEEGLKFMVYLQKENIIDESGMPKERFSAEFPKEGPSILRIQQVVRGDSAAYFCASSPQLAGGNNEQFFGPGTRLTVL.

The chain couples TRBV9 to TRBJ2-2; 7 bases agree with TRBD2. The germline gives CDR1 SGDLS, CDR2 YYNGEE. The CDR3 is 15 residues long. The V and J ends lost 2 bases and 1 base, in that order; junction bases with no gene match: 2. DNA for the CDR3: TGTGCCAGCAGCGTCCTAGCGGAGAACACCGGGGAGCTGTTTTTT. Protein product: CASSVLAENTGELFF. Together with reference TRBV9 and TRBJ2-2, the CDR3 gives the full variable domain: DSGVTQTPKHLITATGQRVTLRCSPRSGDLSVYWYQQSLDQGLQFLIQYYNGEERAKGNILERFSAQQFPDLHSELNLSSLELGDSALYFCASSVLAENTGELFFGEGSRLTVL.

The chain is built from TRBV2 and TRBJ2-7; D may be TRBD1 (6 bases). CDR3 length: 15 residues. V lost 5 bases to trimming and J lost 5 bases, with 19 bases between them. From germline, CDR1 is SNHLY and CDR2 FYNNEI. Written as DNA, the CDR3 is TGTGCCAGCAGTCGGGACACCTTTTTGGTAGACGAGCAGTACTTC. Residues: CASSRDTFLVDEQYF.

The V gene is TRBV5-4, the J gene TRBJ1-4; D is possibly TRBD1 (6 bases). V was pared by 4 bases and J by 8 bases, with 15 bases between. This CDR3 region has 14 residues. Germline V gives CDR1 SGHNT, CDR2 YYREEE (reference sequence). For the CDR3, the DNA is TGTGCCAGCAGCCCGCGTCAGGGGCAGGAAAAACTGTTTTTT. Encoded protein: CASSPRQGQEKLFF.

This sequence joins TRBV9 and TRBJ2-5, with 7 nucleotides matching TRBD2. In germline, CDR1 is SGDLS, CDR2 YYNGEE. The V gene end was trimmed by 0 bases and the J gene end by 6 bases; junction bases not matched to a gene: 2. This CDR3 spans 13 amino acids. CDR3 in amino acids: CASSVGLAQTQYF. For the CDR3, the DNA is TGTGCCAGCAGCGTAGGACTAGCCCAGACCCAGTACTTC.

The V and J genes are TRBV5-1 and TRBJ2-7; TRBD2 matches at 9 bases. J was trimmed by 0 bases and V by 4 bases; bases with no gene match: 8. Germline V gene sequence: CDR1 SGHRS, CDR2 YFSETQ. The CDR3 has 16 amino acids. CDR3 residues: CASSAGLAPSSYEQYF. The CDR3 coding sequence is TGCGCCAGCAGCGCGGGACTAGCACCTAGCTCCTACGAGCAGTACTTC.